Sequencing of this TCR beta chain was carried out in a study of shared clonotypes between healthy human individuals. Study-level results: Among the subsets, naive ones generally showed larger estimated richness than memory ones.

It was across several immunoSEQ plates that each subset's genomic DNA was evenly split. Per the original data handling: ImmunoSEQ gave junction-only sequences without quality scores, so filtering differed. Method: immunoSEQ multiplex PCR; TCRdb's copy keeps in-frame clones and lacks some. D and trimming were read from the DNA, whereas the V and J calls and clone size are those reported in that table. The profile shows some 2.4 million clones, 93% of them singletons. Germline V gives CDR1 MRHNA, CDR2 SNTAGT. The length of the CDR3 is 17 residues. The ends lost 2 bases at V and 4 bases at J; junction bases unmatched: 7. Those who donated were healthy HIV-negative adults, with no recent acute infections or vaccinations reported. For this clone: Its antigen is not known.

This TCR came from a man between 18 and 35 years old in good health. Some clones in this sample may be carry-over from other donors' samples. This sequence joins TRBV6-4 and TRBJ2-6, with 8 bases fitting TRBD1. Input material: naive CD4+ T cells from PBMCs. As for subset: CD45RA+ positively selected. The DNA of the CDR3 is TGTGCCAGCAGTGACCACTACAGGGGGTCAGGGGCCAACGTCCTGACTTTC. It is translated as CASSDHYRGSGANVLTF.